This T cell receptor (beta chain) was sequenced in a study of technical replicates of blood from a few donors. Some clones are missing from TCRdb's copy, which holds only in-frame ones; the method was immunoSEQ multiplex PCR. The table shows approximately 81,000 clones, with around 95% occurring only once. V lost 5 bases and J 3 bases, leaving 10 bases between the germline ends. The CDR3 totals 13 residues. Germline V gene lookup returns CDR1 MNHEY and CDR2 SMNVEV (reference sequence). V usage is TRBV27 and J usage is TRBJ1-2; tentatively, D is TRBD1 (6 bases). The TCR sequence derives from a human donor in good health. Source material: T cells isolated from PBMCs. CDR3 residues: CASSPGTYYGYTF. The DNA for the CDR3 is TGTGCCAGCAGTCCGGGGACATACTATGGCTACACCTTC.